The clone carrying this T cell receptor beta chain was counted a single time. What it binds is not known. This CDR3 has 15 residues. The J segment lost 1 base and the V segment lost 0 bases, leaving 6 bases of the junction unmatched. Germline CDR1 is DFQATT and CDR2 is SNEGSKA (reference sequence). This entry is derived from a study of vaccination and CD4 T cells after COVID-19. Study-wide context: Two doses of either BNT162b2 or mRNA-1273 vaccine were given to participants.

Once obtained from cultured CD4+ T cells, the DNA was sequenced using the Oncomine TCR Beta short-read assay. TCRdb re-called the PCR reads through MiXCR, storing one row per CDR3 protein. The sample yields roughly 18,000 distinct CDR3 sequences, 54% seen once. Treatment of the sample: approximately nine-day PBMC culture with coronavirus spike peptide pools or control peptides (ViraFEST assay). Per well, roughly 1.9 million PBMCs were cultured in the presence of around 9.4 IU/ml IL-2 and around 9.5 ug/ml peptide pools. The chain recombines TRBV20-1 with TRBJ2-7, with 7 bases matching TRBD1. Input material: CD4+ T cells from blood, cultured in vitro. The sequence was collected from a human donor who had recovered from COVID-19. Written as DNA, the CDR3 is TGCAGTGCTAGAGATCTTCCGGGACAGTCCTACGAGCAGTACTTC. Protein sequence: CSARDLPGQSYEQYF.